In its sample, the clone carrying this TCR beta chain was seen a few times. The sample belongs to a study of T-cell reconstitution after alpha-beta-depleted transplantation in children. Unique molecular identifiers featured in how the TCRbeta library was prepared. TCRdb independently ran MiXCR on the PCR reads; one entry per CDR3 protein. Here the sample spans about 540,000 distinct CDR3 sequences, 15% to 20% being singletons. The source is a human donor who donated a stem cell graft to a child with acute lymphoblastic leukemia. Sample: PBMCs from the stem cell graft donor, taken from the stem cell graft.

The DNA for the CDR3 is TGTGCCAGCAGCAAGGACAGAGTCTCTGGAAACACCATATATTTT. Translation: CASSKDRVSGNTIYF. The J gene is TRBJ1-3, the V gene TRBV2; D is perhaps TRBD1 (6 bases). The length of the CDR3 is 15 residues. Germline V gene lookup returns CDR1 SNHLY and CDR2 FYNNEI. The ends were cut back, 6 bases at V and 0 bases at J, with 12 bases in the middle.